This TCR beta chain was recovered during a study of T cells in Graves' hyperthyroidism and ophthalmopathy. Study-level points and caveats: Appearing also in blood were most of the thyroid clonotypes expanded above 0.001. Model predictions of ophthalmopathy came a median roughly 6.4 months before onset.

On the basis of clinical symptoms, serum thyroxine and TRAb, thyroid ultrasound and orbital computed tomography, diagnoses were made. Cells are PBMCs isolated from around 9.4 ml of fresh blood. This clonotype was picked up many times. Its antigen remains unknown. TCR beta CDR3 region amplification was performed from RNA transcripts. HTBI primers were used for first-round RT-PCR of the TCR CDR3. Using its own MiXCR run on the multiplex PCR reads, TCRdb lists one record per CDR3 protein. The table lists just under 750,000 distinct CDR3 sequences, just over 35% of them singletons. This receptor was obtained from a woman in her thirties or forties with Graves' hyperthyroidism. The specimen sequenced was blood.

The CDR3 loop is CASSTGMNDGYTF. The CDR3 DNA sequence: TGTGCCAGCAGCACAGGGATGAACGATGGCTACACCTTC. V usage is TRBV5-4 and J usage is TRBJ1-2, with TRBD1 as a possible D gene (6 bases). The CDR3 extends over 13 amino acids. Germline CDR1 and CDR2: SGHNT and YYREEE (reference sequence). V was pared by 4 bases and J by 6 bases, with 13 bases between.